A selection of T cell receptor beta chains follows, all from one sample in a study of naive and memory T cell subsets. One entry per CDR3 protein, called by TCRdb with MiXCR from the UMI-ligation and nested PCR reads. The top ten hold 1.5% to 2% of the sample, which has some 100,000 distinct CDR3 sequences, roughly 7% seen once. Sequencing used central memory CD4+ T cells from blood. The receptor source for this set is a human donor in good health. The CDR3 runs from the conserved cysteine through the conserved F or W. The order of the fields is clone size, D gene, V gene, J gene, CDR3 DNA, CDR3 protein. A D gene is named only where the DNA matches it firmly. Rows give clone size only sometimes, using once, few, many, or a class for an expanded clone.

clone size: many; D gene: -; V gene: TRBV28; J gene: TRBJ1-2; CDR3 DNA: TGTGCCACAGGACAGCCCAACTATGGCTACACCTTC; CDR3 protein: CATGQPNYGYTF
clone size: -; D gene: -; V gene: TRBV7-9; J gene: TRBJ2-1; CDR3 DNA: TGTGCCAGCAGCTTAACCCGAAATGAGCAGTTCTTC; CDR3 protein: CASSLTRNEQFF
clone size: -; D gene: -; V gene: TRBV10-3; J gene: TRBJ2-1; CDR3 DNA: TGTGCCATCAGTGAGTCGACGGGTTATCGGACGAATGAGCAGTTCTTC; CDR3 protein: CAISESTGYRTNEQFF
clone size: -; D gene: TRBD1; V gene: TRBV12-3/TRBV12-4; J gene: TRBJ2-7; CDR3 DNA: TGTGCCAGCAGTACAGACAGGGGGTCCTACGAGCAGTACTTC; CDR3 protein: CASSTDRGSYEQYF
clone size: few; D gene: -; V gene: TRBV12-3/TRBV12-4; J gene: TRBJ2-2; CDR3 DNA: TGTGCCAGCAGTTTGGTGGGCCCGGGGACCGGGGAGCTGTTTTTT; CDR3 protein: CASSLVGPGTGELFF
clone size: many; D gene: -; V gene: TRBV4-3; J gene: TRBJ2-2; CDR3 DNA: TGCGCCAGCAGCCAAGAAGGCCTCAGGAACACCGGGGAGCTGTTTTTT; CDR3 protein: CASSQEGLRNTGELFF
clone size: many; D gene: -; V gene: TRBV5-5; J gene: TRBJ2-6; CDR3 DNA: TGTGCCAGCAGCTTGAGGACCCTTAGCTCTGGGGCCAACGTCCTGACTTTC; CDR3 protein: CASSLRTLSSGANVLTF
clone size: many; D gene: -; V gene: TRBV28; J gene: TRBJ1-2; CDR3 DNA: TGTGCCAGCAGTTCTCCGGGCCGAGGGGACTATGGCTACACCTTC; CDR3 protein: CASSSPGRGDYGYTF
clone size: many; D gene: -; V gene: TRBV20-1; J gene: TRBJ1-5; CDR3 DNA: TGCAGTGCTAGGGGCGAACTGGGGTATAGCAATCAGCCCCAGCATTTT; CDR3 protein: CSARGELGYSNQPQHF
clone size: few; D gene: -; V gene: TRBV7-2; J gene: TRBJ2-5; CDR3 DNA: TGTGCCAGCAGTGATGTGCATAGAAACGGGGGCCAGTACTTC; CDR3 protein: CASSDVHRNGGQYF
clone size: -; D gene: TRBD2; V gene: TRBV2; J gene: TRBJ2-7; CDR3 DNA: TGTGCCAGCAACTTTGGACTAGCGGGAAATCCCTACGAGCAGTACTTC; CDR3 protein: CASNFGLAGNPYEQYF
clone size: many; D gene: -; V gene: TRBV18; J gene: TRBJ1-1; CDR3 DNA: TGTGCCAGCTCACCACCGGCTGGGAACACTGAAGCTTTCTTT; CDR3 protein: CASSPPAGNTEAFF
clone size: many; D gene: TRBD1; V gene: TRBV5-8; J gene: TRBJ2-5; CDR3 DNA: TGTGCCAGCAGCTTGGTATCTGTCGGGACAGTCCAAGAGACCCAGTACTTC; CDR3 protein: CASSLVSVGTVQETQYF
clone size: -; D gene: TRBD1; V gene: TRBV2; J gene: TRBJ1-5; CDR3 DNA: TGTGCCAGCAGACGGGACAGCGGTCATCAGCCCCAGCATTTT; CDR3 protein: CASRRDSGHQPQHF
clone size: few; D gene: -; V gene: TRBV20-1; J gene: TRBJ2-1; CDR3 DNA: TGCAGTGCTGAACGCTTAAATGAGCAGTTCTTC; CDR3 protein: CSAERLNEQFF
clone size: few; D gene: -; V gene: TRBV30; J gene: TRBJ1-3; CDR3 DNA: TGTGCCGGGACCGGGACACTCTCTGGAAACACCATATATTTT; CDR3 protein: CAGTGTLSGNTIYF
clone size: -; D gene: -; V gene: TRBV10-3; J gene: TRBJ2-1; CDR3 DNA: TGTGCCATCAGTGACCTTAAGCGGTCCTCCTACAATGAGCAGTTCTTC; CDR3 protein: CAISDLKRSSYNEQFF
clone size: -; D gene: TRBD2; V gene: TRBV28; J gene: TRBJ2-3; CDR3 DNA: TGTGCCAGCAGTTTTAGGCGGAGCGGGAGGCCAGATACGCAGTATTTT; CDR3 protein: CASSFRRSGRPDTQYF
clone size: few; D gene: TRBD1; V gene: TRBV7-9; J gene: TRBJ2-7; CDR3 DNA: TGTGCCAGCAGCCTAGGGGGCGGCCCCGGGTCCTACGAGCAGTACTTC; CDR3 protein: CASSLGGGPGSYEQYF
clone size: few; D gene: -; V gene: TRBV14; J gene: TRBJ2-5; CDR3 DNA: TGTGCCAGCAGCCAAGTACAGCGACCACAAGAGACCCAGTACTTC; CDR3 protein: CASSQVQRPQETQYF
clone size: many; D gene: TRBD1; V gene: TRBV3-1; J gene: TRBJ1-1; CDR3 DNA: TGTGCCAGCAGGAACAGGGGAATGAACACTGAAGCTTTCTTT; CDR3 protein: CASRNRGMNTEAFF
clone size: many; D gene: -; V gene: TRBV5-5; J gene: TRBJ1-2; CDR3 DNA: TGTGCCAGCAGCTGGAGGACAGCGACGGATGGCTACACCTTC; CDR3 protein: CASSWRTATDGYTF
clone size: few; D gene: -; V gene: TRBV12-3/TRBV12-4; J gene: TRBJ2-1; CDR3 DNA: TGTGCCAGCAGTTTTCGCTGGAGCGGTCGGGATGAGCAGTTCTTC; CDR3 protein: CASSFRWSGRDEQFF
clone size: many; D gene: -; V gene: TRBV6-2/TRBV6-3; J gene: TRBJ2-3; CDR3 DNA: TGTGCCAGCAGTTACTCTCCAGATACGCAGTATTTT; CDR3 protein: CASSYSPDTQYF
clone size: -; D gene: -; V gene: TRBV12-3/TRBV12-4; J gene: TRBJ1-2; CDR3 DNA: TGTGCCAGCAGTTCGTCCTACATGGTACACCGCTATGGCTACACCTTC; CDR3 protein: CASSSSYMVHRYGYTF
clone size: many; D gene: -; V gene: TRBV7-2; J gene: TRBJ1-4; CDR3 DNA: TGTGCCAGCAGTCCCGCCGGCAGGGAGGTTGAAAAACTGTTTTTT; CDR3 protein: CASSPAGREVEKLFF
clone size: -; D gene: -; V gene: TRBV30; J gene: TRBJ1-5; CDR3 DNA: TGTGCCTGGAGTGTACCGAGAGGGATCAATCAGCCCCAGCATTTT; CDR3 protein: CAWSVPRGINQPQHF